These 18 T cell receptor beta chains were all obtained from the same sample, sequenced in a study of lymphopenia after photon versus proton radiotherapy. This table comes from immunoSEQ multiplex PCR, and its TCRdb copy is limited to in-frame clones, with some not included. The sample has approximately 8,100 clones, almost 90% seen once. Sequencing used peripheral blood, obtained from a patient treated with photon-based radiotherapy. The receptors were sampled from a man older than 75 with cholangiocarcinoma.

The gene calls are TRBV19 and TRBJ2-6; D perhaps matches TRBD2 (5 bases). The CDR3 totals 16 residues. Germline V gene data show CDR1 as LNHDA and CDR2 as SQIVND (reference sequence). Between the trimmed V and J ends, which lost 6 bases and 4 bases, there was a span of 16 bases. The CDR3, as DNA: TGTGCCAGTAGCCAAATCCGGGGAGCAGGGGCCAACGTCCTGACTTTC. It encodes CASSQIRGAGANVLTF.

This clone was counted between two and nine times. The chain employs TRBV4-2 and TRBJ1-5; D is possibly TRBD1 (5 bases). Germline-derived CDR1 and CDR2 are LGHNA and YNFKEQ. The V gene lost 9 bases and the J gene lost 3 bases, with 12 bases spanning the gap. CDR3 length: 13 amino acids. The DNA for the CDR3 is TGTGCCAGTCGAGGGGATCTCAATCAGCCCCAGCATTTT. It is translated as CASRGDLNQPQHF.

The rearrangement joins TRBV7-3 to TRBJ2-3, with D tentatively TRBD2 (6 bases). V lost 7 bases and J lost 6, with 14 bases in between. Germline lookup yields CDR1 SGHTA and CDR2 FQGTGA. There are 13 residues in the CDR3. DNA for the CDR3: TGTGCCAGCACTCGCGGGGCCGGGGATACGCAGTATTTT. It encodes CASTRGAGDTQYF.

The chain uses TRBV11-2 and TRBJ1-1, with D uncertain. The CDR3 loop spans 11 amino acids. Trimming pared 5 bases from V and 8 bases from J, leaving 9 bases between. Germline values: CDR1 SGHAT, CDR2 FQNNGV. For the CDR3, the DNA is TGTGCCAGCAGCGCCTTCGGCGAAGCTTTCTTT. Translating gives CASSAFGEAFF. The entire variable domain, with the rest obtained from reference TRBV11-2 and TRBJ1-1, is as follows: EAGVAQSPRYKIIEKRQSVAFWCNPISGHATLYWYQQILGQGPKLLIQFQNNGVVDDSQLPKDRFSAERLKGVDSTLKIQPAKLEDSAVYLCASSAFGEAFFGQGTRLTVV.

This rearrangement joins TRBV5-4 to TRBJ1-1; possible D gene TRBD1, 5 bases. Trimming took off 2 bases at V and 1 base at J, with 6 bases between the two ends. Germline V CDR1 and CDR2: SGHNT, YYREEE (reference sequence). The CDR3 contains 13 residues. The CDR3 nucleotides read TGTGCCAGCAGCTTAGACAGGAACACTGAAGCTTTCTTT. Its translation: CASSLDRNTEAFF.

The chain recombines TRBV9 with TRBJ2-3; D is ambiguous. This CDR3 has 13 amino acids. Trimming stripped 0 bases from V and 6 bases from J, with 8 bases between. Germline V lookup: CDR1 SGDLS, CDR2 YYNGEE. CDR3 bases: TGTGCCAGCAGCGTAGGCCTACCCGATACGCAGTATTTT. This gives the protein CASSVGLPDTQYF.

The CDR3 coding sequence is TGTGCCAGCATAAGGTTGAACACTGAAGCTTTCTTT. Translation: CASIRLNTEAFF. This rearrangement joins TRBV28 to TRBJ1-1; no firm D call. Germline values: CDR1 MDHEN, CDR2 SYDVKM. Deletions cut 7 bases from V and 0 bases from J, with 6 bases between. CDR3 length: 12 amino acids.

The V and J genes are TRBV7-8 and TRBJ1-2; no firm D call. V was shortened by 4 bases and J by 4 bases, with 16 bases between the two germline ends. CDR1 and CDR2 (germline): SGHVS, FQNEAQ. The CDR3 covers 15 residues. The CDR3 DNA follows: TGTGCCAGCAGCTCTAGAGCCGGGTGGCTCTATGGCTACACCTTC. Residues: CASSSRAGWLYGYTF.

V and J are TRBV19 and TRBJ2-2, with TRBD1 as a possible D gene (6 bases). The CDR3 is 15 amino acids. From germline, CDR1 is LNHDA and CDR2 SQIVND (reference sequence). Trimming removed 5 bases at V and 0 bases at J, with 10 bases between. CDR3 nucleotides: TGTGCCAGTAGTCCGGGACACCCGAACACCGGGGAGCTGTTTTTT. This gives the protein CASSPGHPNTGELFF.

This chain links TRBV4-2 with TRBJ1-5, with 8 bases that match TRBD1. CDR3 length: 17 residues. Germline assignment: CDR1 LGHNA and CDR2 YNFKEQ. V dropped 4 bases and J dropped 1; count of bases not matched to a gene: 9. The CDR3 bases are TGTGCCAGCAGCCTAGGGGGGACAGGCACCAGCAATCAGCCCCAGCATTTT. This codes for CASSLGGTGTSNQPQHF.

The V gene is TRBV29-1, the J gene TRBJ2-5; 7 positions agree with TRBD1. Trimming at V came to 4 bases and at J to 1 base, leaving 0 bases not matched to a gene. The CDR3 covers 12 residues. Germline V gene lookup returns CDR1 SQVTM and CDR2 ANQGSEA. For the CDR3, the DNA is TGCAGCGTTGCAGGGGGCCAAGAGACCCAGTACTTC. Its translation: CSVAGGQETQYF.

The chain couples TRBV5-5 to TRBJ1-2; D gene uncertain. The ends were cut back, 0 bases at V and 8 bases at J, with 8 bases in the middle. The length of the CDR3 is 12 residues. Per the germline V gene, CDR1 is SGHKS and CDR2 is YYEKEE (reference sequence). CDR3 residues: CASSLDKSGYTF. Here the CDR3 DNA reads TGTGCCAGCAGCTTGGACAAATCGGGCTACACCTTC.

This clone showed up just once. This CDR3 reads CASSFPGGETQYF. The CDR3 coding sequence is TGCGCCAGCAGCTTCCCGGGCGGAGAGACCCAGTACTTC. The chain joins TRBV5-1 to TRBJ2-5, with D unclear. The CDR3 totals 13 residues. Between the trimmed V and J ends, which lost 2 bases and 4 bases, there was a span of 9 bases. Looked up from germline, CDR1 is SGHRS and CDR2 is YFSETQ.

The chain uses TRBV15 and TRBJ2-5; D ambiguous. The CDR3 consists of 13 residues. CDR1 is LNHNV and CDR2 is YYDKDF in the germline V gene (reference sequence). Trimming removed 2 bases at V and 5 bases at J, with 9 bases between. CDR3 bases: TGTGCCACCAGCAGACGGTTCGGGGAGACCCAGTACTTC. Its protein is CATSRRFGETQYF.

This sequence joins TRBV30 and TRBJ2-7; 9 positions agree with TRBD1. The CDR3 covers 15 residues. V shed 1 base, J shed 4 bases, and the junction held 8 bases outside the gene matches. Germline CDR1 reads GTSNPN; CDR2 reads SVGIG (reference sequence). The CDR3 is CAWSAPRTGVYEQYF. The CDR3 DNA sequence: TGTGCCTGGAGTGCCCCCCGGACAGGGGTTTACGAGCAGTACTTC.

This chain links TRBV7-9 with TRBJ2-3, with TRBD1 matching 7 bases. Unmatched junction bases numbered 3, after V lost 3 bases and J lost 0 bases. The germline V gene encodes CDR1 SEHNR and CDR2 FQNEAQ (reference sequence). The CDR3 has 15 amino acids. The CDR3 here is CASSFGTVSTDTQYF. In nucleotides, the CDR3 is TGTGCCAGCAGCTTCGGGACAGTTAGCACAGATACGCAGTATTTT.

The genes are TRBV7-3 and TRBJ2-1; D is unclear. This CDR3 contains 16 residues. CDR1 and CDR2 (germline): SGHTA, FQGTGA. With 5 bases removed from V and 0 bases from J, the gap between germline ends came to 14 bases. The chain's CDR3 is CASSPSRTYSYNEQFF. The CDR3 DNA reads TGTGCCAGCAGCCCCTCTAGGACCTACTCCTACAATGAGCAGTTCTTC.

The CDR3 bases are TGCAGCGGGGACAGGGGAGGCACAGATACGCAGTATTTT. The encoded protein is CSGDRGGTDTQYF. The chain carries TRBV29-1 and TRBJ2-3; 10 bases match TRBD1. This CDR3 is built from 13 residues. Germline V gene lookup returns CDR1 SQVTM and CDR2 ANQGSEA. The junction had 2 bases not matched to a gene; V was cut back by 7 bases and J by 1 base.